This TCR beta chain appears in the sequencing data of a study of cytomegalovirus exposure and HLA in healthy donors. PCR employed 60 Vbeta and 13 Jbeta primers. TCRdb keeps only in-frame clones here, not all; method: immunoSEQ multiplex PCR. Of approximately 190,000 clones in the sample, roughly 80% were seen once. This CDR3 comprises 17 residues. The V gene is TRBV21-1, the J gene TRBJ1-1. TRBV21-1 is recorded as a pseudogene. The receptor was derived from a man aged 35 to 55 in good health and CMV-seropositive. The sequenced sample was PBMCs. Here the CDR3 DNA reads TGTGCCAGCAGCGAGAGGAGGGGAATGGGGTCGGACACTGAAGCTTTCTTT. As protein: CASSERRGMGSDTEAFF.